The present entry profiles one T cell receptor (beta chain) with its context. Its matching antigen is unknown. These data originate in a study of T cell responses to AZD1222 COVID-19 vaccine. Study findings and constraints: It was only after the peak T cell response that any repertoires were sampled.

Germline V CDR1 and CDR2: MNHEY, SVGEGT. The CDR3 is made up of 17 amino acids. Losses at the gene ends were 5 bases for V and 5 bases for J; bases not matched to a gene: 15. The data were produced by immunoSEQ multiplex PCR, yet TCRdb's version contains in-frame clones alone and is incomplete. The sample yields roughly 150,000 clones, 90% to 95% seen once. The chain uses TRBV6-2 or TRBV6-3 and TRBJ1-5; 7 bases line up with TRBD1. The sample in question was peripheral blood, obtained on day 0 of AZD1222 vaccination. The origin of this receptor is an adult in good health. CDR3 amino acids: CASSPRGGGVRDQPQHF. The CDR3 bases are TGTGCCAGCAGTCCAAGGGGAGGGGGCGTGAGGGATCAGCCCCAGCATTTT.